This TCR beta chain was sequenced during a study of metastatic and nonmetastatic thyroid tumors. This clone has ten or more counts. No patient had received any treatment before thyroid surgery. CDR1 and CDR2 from the germline V gene are SGHRS and YFSETQ. After removal of 0 bases from V and 5 bases from J, the junction contained 11 bases not matched to a gene. There are 16 residues in the CDR3. TCRdb redid the clone calls on the PCR reads using MiXCR. Of about 33,000 clones listed, roughly a sixth are singletons. The receptor was derived from a male donor with papillary thyroid cancer or a benign thyroid nodule (not recorded which). Some clones in this sample may be carry-over from other donors' samples. V is TRBV5-1 and J is TRBJ2-7; TRBD1 matches 7 bases. Specimen: blood. Here the CDR3 reads CASSLDYRGGGNEQYF. The CDR3 bases are TGCGCCAGCAGCTTGGATTACAGGGGTGGGGGAAACGAGCAGTACTTC.